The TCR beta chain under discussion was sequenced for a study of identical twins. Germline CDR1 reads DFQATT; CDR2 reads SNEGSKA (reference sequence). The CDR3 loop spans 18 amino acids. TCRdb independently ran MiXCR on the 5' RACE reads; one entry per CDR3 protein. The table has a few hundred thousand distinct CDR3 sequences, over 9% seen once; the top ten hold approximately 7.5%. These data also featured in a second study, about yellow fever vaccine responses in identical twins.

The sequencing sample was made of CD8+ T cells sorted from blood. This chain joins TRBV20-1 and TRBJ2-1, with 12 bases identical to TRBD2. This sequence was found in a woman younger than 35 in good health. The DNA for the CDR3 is TGCGCCGCCCCTTCGACTAGCGGGAGTAAAGAGGCCTACAATGAGCAGTTCTTC. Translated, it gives CAAPSTSGSKEAYNEQFF.